These T cell receptor beta chains were read from a single sample in a study of identical twins. TCRdb recomputed calls from the 5' RACE reads with MiXCR, one row per CDR3 protein. This table holds 1,800,000 or so distinct CDR3 sequences, less than 40% found once. The sequenced sample consisted of cord blood. These receptor sequences come from a newborn girl in good health. Each CDR3 is given with its conserved first and last residue. The order of the fields is clone size, D gene, V gene, J gene, CDR3 protein, CDR3 DNA. A D gene is named only where the DNA matches it firmly. A clone size is listed for some rows: how often the clone was seen (once, few, many), or a class if it is expanded.

clone size: few
D gene: .
V gene: TRBV7-9
J gene: TRBJ2-1
CDR3 protein: CASSLEVTLIEQFF
CDR3 DNA: TGTGCCAGCAGCTTAGAGGTGACTTTGATTGAGCAGTTCTTC

clone size: .
D gene: .
V gene: TRBV5-5
J gene: TRBJ2-6
CDR3 protein: CASSFLSGAGANVLTF
CDR3 DNA: TGTGCCAGCAGCTTTCTGTCGGGCGCTGGGGCCAACGTCCTGACTTTC

clone size: few
D gene: .
V gene: TRBV2
J gene: TRBJ2-7
CDR3 protein: CASRATSRDSEQYF
CDR3 DNA: TGTGCCAGCAGGGCGACTAGTCGGGATTCCGAGCAGTACTTC

clone size: few
D gene: TRBD1
V gene: TRBV5-1
J gene: TRBJ2-3
CDR3 protein: CASSTGKTGWDTQYF
CDR3 DNA: TGCGCCAGCAGCACGGGAAAGACAGGGTGGGATACGCAGTATTTT

clone size: .
D gene: TRBD2
V gene: TRBV4-2
J gene: TRBJ2-3
CDR3 protein: CASSQEFGGGTGTQYF
CDR3 DNA: TGTGCCAGCAGCCAAGAATTCGGGGGGGGCACAGGTACGCAGTATTTT

clone size: .
D gene: .
V gene: TRBV27
J gene: TRBJ2-5
CDR3 protein: CASLPFQETQYF
CDR3 DNA: TGTGCCAGCCTTCCCTTCCAAGAGACCCAGTACTTC

clone size: .
D gene: .
V gene: TRBV5-1
J gene: TRBJ2-7
CDR3 protein: CASSLVVGVTNNEQYF
CDR3 DNA: TGCGCCAGCAGCTTGGTTGTGGGGGTAACTAACAATGAGCAGTACTTC

clone size: .
D gene: TRBD1
V gene: TRBV9
J gene: TRBJ1-2
CDR3 protein: CASSGGTVSNYGYTF
CDR3 DNA: TGTGCCAGCAGCGGGGGGACAGTTTCTAACTATGGCTACACCTTC

clone size: few
D gene: .
V gene: TRBV20-1
J gene: TRBJ1-4
CDR3 protein: CSALESKGRSNEKLFF
CDR3 DNA: TGCAGTGCTCTAGAAAGTAAAGGGAGGTCTAATGAAAAACTGTTTTTT

clone size: once
D gene: TRBD2
V gene: TRBV18
J gene: TRBJ2-7
CDR3 protein: CASSPRLAEDEQYF
CDR3 DNA: TGTGCCAGCTCACCACGACTAGCGGAAGATGAGCAGTACTTC

clone size: many
D gene: .
V gene: TRBV3-1
J gene: TRBJ2-7
CDR3 protein: CASSQDGARFEQYF
CDR3 DNA: TGTGCCAGCAGCCAAGATGGAGCCCGATTCGAGCAGTACTTC

clone size: few
D gene: .
V gene: TRBV27
J gene: TRBJ1-4
CDR3 protein: CASSLSRRTPEKLFF
CDR3 DNA: TGTGCCAGCAGTTTAAGTAGGAGGACGCCCGAAAAACTGTTTTTT

clone size: few
D gene: TRBD2
V gene: TRBV3-1
J gene: TRBJ2-3
CDR3 protein: CASSQVLAGASSTQYF
CDR3 DNA: TGTGCCAGCAGCCAAGTTTTAGCGGGGGCCTCCTCAACGCAGTATTTT

clone size: .
D gene: TRBD2
V gene: TRBV7-9
J gene: TRBJ2-5
CDR3 protein: CASSHHSGTYNEQYF
CDR3 DNA: TGTGCCAGCAGCCACCATAGCGGGACATACAATGAGCAGTACTTC

clone size: few
D gene: .
V gene: TRBV28
J gene: TRBJ2-1
CDR3 protein: CASRPKTQIDISEQFF
CDR3 DNA: TGTGCCAGCAGACCCAAAACTCAAATTGACATATCTGAGCAGTTCTTC

clone size: .
D gene: TRBD2
V gene: TRBV27
J gene: TRBJ2-3
CDR3 protein: CASGLAGGKVTDTQYF
CDR3 DNA: TGTGCCAGCGGACTAGCGGGAGGGAAGGTGACAGATACGCAGTATTTT

clone size: .
D gene: .
V gene: TRBV27
J gene: TRBJ1-1
CDR3 protein: CASSLEGPSVGTEAFF
CDR3 DNA: TGTGCCAGCAGTTTAGAGGGCCCCTCGGTGGGCACTGAAGCTTTCTTT

clone size: .
D gene: .
V gene: TRBV5-1
J gene: TRBJ1-4
CDR3 protein: CASSLTARRTNEKLFF
CDR3 DNA: TGCGCCAGCAGTTTGACAGCCCGGCGAACTAATGAAAAACTGTTTTTT

clone size: few
D gene: .
V gene: TRBV10-3
J gene: TRBJ2-6
CDR3 protein: CAICPGQRAGANVLTF
CDR3 DNA: TGTGCCATCTGTCCGGGACAGCGGGCTGGGGCCAACGTCCTGACTTTC

clone size: few
D gene: TRBD2
V gene: TRBV5-1
J gene: TRBJ2-7
CDR3 protein: CASSLLLAGADEQYF
CDR3 DNA: TGCGCCAGCAGCTTACTACTAGCGGGAGCGGACGAGCAGTACTTC

clone size: few
D gene: .
V gene: TRBV20-1
J gene: TRBJ2-1
CDR3 protein: CSADTGGGPNEQFF
CDR3 DNA: TGCAGTGCTGATACAGGTGGTGGCCCAAATGAGCAGTTCTTC

clone size: few
D gene: .
V gene: TRBV12-3/TRBV12-4
J gene: TRBJ1-2
CDR3 protein: CASSLRNSYGYTF
CDR3 DNA: TGTGCCAGTAGTCTTAGAAACAGCTATGGCTACACCTTC

clone size: .
D gene: TRBD1
V gene: TRBV20-1
J gene: TRBJ1-5
CDR3 protein: CSAAGQGKEPQHF
CDR3 DNA: TGCAGTGCGGCCGGACAGGGGAAGGAGCCCCAGCATTTT

clone size: few
D gene: .
V gene: TRBV5-1
J gene: TRBJ2-7
CDR3 protein: CASSPVSGNEQYF
CDR3 DNA: TGCGCCAGCAGCCCCGTTTCTGGCAACGAGCAGTACTTC

clone size: .
D gene: TRBD2
V gene: TRBV6-5
J gene: TRBJ2-4
CDR3 protein: CASSYRLAGVYEHYF
CDR3 DNA: TGTGCCAGCAGTTATAGACTAGCGGGAGTCTACGAGCACTACTTC

clone size: few
D gene: TRBD2
V gene: TRBV28
J gene: TRBJ2-5
CDR3 protein: CASSLLPSGRKQYF
CDR3 DNA: TGTGCCAGCAGTTTATTACCTAGCGGGAGAAAGCAGTACTTC

clone size: .
D gene: .
V gene: TRBV5-1
J gene: TRBJ2-7
CDR3 protein: CASSLDIWASSYEQYF
CDR3 DNA: TGCGCCAGCAGCTTGGATATATGGGCCAGCTCCTACGAGCAGTACTTC

clone size: .
D gene: .
V gene: TRBV4-1
J gene: TRBJ1-1
CDR3 protein: CASSLSVGIGAFF
CDR3 DNA: TGCGCCAGCAGCCTAAGCGTCGGGATAGGAGCTTTCTTT

clone size: .
D gene: TRBD1
V gene: TRBV2
J gene: TRBJ2-4
CDR3 protein: CASSDVGQGLNEQYF
CDR3 DNA: TGTGCCAGCAGTGATGTGGGACAGGGTTTGAATGAGCAGTACTTC

clone size: .
D gene: TRBD1
V gene: TRBV7-2
J gene: TRBJ2-7
CDR3 protein: CASSLAFGTGGGYNEQYF
CDR3 DNA: TGTGCCAGCAGCTTAGCGTTCGGGACAGGGGGTGGATACAATGAGCAGTACTTC

clone size: .
D gene: TRBD2
V gene: TRBV11-2
J gene: TRBJ2-3
CDR3 protein: CASSSTSPSPQDTQYF
CDR3 DNA: TGTGCCAGCAGCTCGACTAGCCCTTCTCCCCAAGATACGCAGTATTTT

clone size: few
D gene: .
V gene: TRBV6-8
J gene: TRBJ1-1
CDR3 protein: CAKAPRASTEAFF
CDR3 DNA: TGTGCCAAGGCTCCACGGGCGAGCACTGAAGCTTTCTTT

clone size: .
D gene: .
V gene: TRBV11-2
J gene: TRBJ2-1
CDR3 protein: CARSLVQGRRNEQFF
CDR3 DNA: TGTGCCAGGAGCTTAGTACAGGGAAGACGGAATGAGCAGTTCTTC

clone size: .
D gene: .
V gene: TRBV2
J gene: TRBJ1-1
CDR3 protein: CASHGGQEAEAFF
CDR3 DNA: TGTGCCAGCCACGGAGGGCAAGAGGCTGAAGCTTTCTTT

clone size: few
D gene: .
V gene: TRBV11-2
J gene: TRBJ2-5
CDR3 protein: CASSFTVETQYF
CDR3 DNA: TGTGCCAGCAGCTTCACTGTGGAGACCCAGTACTTC

clone size: .
D gene: .
V gene: TRBV15
J gene: TRBJ1-5
CDR3 protein: CATSRPRFGGNQPQHF
CDR3 DNA: TGTGCCACCAGCAGACCGAGATTTGGGGGCAATCAGCCCCAGCATTTT

clone size: few
D gene: .
V gene: TRBV4-2
J gene: TRBJ1-6
CDR3 protein: CASSQEVQGVVSPLHF
CDR3 DNA: TGTGCCAGCAGCCAAGAAGTACAGGGTGTAGTTTCACCCCTCCACTTT

clone size: .
D gene: .
V gene: TRBV27
J gene: TRBJ1-1
CDR3 protein: CASVGWPGNTEAFF
CDR3 DNA: TGTGCCAGCGTAGGGTGGCCAGGGAACACTGAAGCTTTCTTT

clone size: .
D gene: .
V gene: TRBV2
J gene: TRBJ1-1
CDR3 protein: CASTQGRALPAFF
CDR3 DNA: TGTGCCAGCACCCAGGGAAGGGCGCTTCCAGCTTTCTTT

clone size: .
D gene: TRBD1
V gene: TRBV24-1
J gene: TRBJ1-5
CDR3 protein: CATGQGSQPQHF
CDR3 DNA: TGTGCCACTGGACAGGGGAGTCAGCCCCAGCATTTT

clone size: few
D gene: TRBD2
V gene: TRBV20-1
J gene: TRBJ2-3
CDR3 protein: CSAQQTTGTRSTDTQYF
CDR3 DNA: TGCAGTGCGCAACAAACGACCGGGACTAGAAGCACAGATACGCAGTATTTT

clone size: once
D gene: TRBD2
V gene: TRBV20-1
J gene: TRBJ2-1
CDR3 protein: CSATRGGLLVYNEQFF
CDR3 DNA: TGCAGTGCTACGCGGGGGGGCCTCCTAGTTTACAATGAGCAGTTCTTC

clone size: many
D gene: .
V gene: TRBV2
J gene: TRBJ2-7
CDR3 protein: CASSESLRDEQYF
CDR3 DNA: TGTGCCAGCAGTGAATCCCTCCGTGACGAGCAGTACTTC

clone size: .
D gene: .
V gene: TRBV2
J gene: TRBJ2-7
CDR3 protein: CASKKRQGGGYEQYF
CDR3 DNA: TGTGCCAGCAAGAAAAGGCAGGGAGGGGGGTACGAGCAGTACTTC

clone size: many
D gene: TRBD2
V gene: TRBV4-2
J gene: TRBJ2-3
CDR3 protein: CASSQIAGGPDTQYF
CDR3 DNA: TGTGCCAGCAGCCAAATAGCGGGGGGTCCGGATACGCAGTATTTT

clone size: once
D gene: .
V gene: TRBV5-6
J gene: TRBJ1-2
CDR3 protein: CASSLGYSGDTF
CDR3 DNA: TGTGCCAGCAGCTTGGGTTACTCCGGCGACACCTTC

clone size: few
D gene: TRBD2
V gene: TRBV4-1
J gene: TRBJ2-3
CDR3 protein: CASSRIAGSTDTQYF
CDR3 DNA: TGCGCCAGCAGCCGGATAGCGGGAAGCACAGATACGCAGTATTTT

clone size: few
D gene: .
V gene: TRBV7-2
J gene: TRBJ2-7
CDR3 protein: CASRRGSSYEQYF
CDR3 DNA: TGTGCCAGCAGGAGGGGCAGCTCCTACGAGCAGTACTTC

clone size: many
D gene: TRBD1
V gene: TRBV20-1
J gene: TRBJ2-7
CDR3 protein: CSARGTGTEIYEQYF
CDR3 DNA: TGCAGTGCTAGAGGTACCGGGACAGAGATCTACGAGCAGTACTTC

clone size: .
D gene: .
V gene: TRBV19
J gene: TRBJ2-1
CDR3 protein: CASSKRQTYNEQFF
CDR3 DNA: TGTGCCAGTAGTAAGCGTCAGACCTACAATGAGCAGTTCTTC

clone size: few
D gene: TRBD1
V gene: TRBV6-6
J gene: TRBJ1-1
CDR3 protein: CASSKDRGHTEAFF
CDR3 DNA: TGTGCCAGCAGTAAGGACAGGGGGCACACTGAAGCTTTCTTT

clone size: .
D gene: .
V gene: TRBV20-1
J gene: TRBJ1-1
CDR3 protein: CSASRRTEAFF
CDR3 DNA: TGCAGTGCTAGTAGGAGGACTGAAGCTTTCTTT

clone size: few
D gene: TRBD2
V gene: TRBV6-5
J gene: TRBJ2-7
CDR3 protein: CASSSKLAGTYYSYEQYF
CDR3 DNA: TGTGCCAGCAGTTCTAAACTAGCGGGAACTTATTACTCCTACGAGCAGTACTTC

clone size: .
D gene: .
V gene: TRBV9
J gene: TRBJ2-7
CDR3 protein: CASSADYYEQYF
CDR3 DNA: TGTGCCAGCAGCGCCGACTACTACGAGCAGTACTTC

clone size: few
D gene: .
V gene: TRBV29-1
J gene: TRBJ1-1
CDR3 protein: CSVEQGGTEAFF
CDR3 DNA: TGCAGCGTTGAACAGGGCGGCACTGAAGCTTTCTTT

clone size: .
D gene: .
V gene: TRBV28
J gene: TRBJ2-5
CDR3 protein: CASSHLLGVRETQYF
CDR3 DNA: TGTGCCAGCAGCCACCTTTTGGGTGTTAGGGAGACCCAGTACTTC

clone size: few
D gene: .
V gene: TRBV21-1
J gene: TRBJ1-2
CDR3 protein: CASSKGDTNYGYTF
CDR3 DNA: TGTGCCAGCAGCAAAGGTGACACTAACTATGGCTACACCTTC

clone size: once
D gene: TRBD2
V gene: TRBV12-3/TRBV12-4
J gene: TRBJ2-7
CDR3 protein: CASRGGWPYEQYF
CDR3 DNA: TGTGCCAGCAGGGGGGGGTGGCCCTACGAGCAGTACTTC

clone size: .
D gene: .
V gene: TRBV29-1
J gene: TRBJ1-4
CDR3 protein: CSVKNGATNEKLFF
CDR3 DNA: TGCAGCGTAAAAAACGGTGCAACTAATGAAAAACTGTTTTTT